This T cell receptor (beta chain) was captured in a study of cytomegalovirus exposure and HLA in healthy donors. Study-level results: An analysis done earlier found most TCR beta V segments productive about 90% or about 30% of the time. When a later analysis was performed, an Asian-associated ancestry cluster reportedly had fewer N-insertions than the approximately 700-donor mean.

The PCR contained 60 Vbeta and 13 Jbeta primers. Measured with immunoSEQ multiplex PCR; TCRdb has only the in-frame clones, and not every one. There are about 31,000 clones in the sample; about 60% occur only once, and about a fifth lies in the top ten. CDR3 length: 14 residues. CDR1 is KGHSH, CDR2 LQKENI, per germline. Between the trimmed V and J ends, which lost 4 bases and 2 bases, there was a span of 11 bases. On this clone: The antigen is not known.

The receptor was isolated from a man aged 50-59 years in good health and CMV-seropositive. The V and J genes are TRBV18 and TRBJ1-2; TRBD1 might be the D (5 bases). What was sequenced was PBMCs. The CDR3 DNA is TGTGCCAGCTCACAGGGGAACTTAAACTATGGCTACACCTTC. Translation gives CASSQGNLNYGYTF.